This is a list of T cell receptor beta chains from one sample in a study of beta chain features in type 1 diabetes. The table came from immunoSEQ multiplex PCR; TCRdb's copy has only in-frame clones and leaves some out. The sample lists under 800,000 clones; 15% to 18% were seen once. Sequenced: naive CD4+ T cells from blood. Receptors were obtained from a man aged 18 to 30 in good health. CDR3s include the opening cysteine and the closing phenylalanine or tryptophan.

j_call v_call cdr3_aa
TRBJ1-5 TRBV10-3 CAIRPQGSNQPQHF
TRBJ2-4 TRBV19 CASSTLPGQSKNIQYF
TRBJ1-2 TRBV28 CASTIQRGRYGYTF
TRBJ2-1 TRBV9 CASSSRPGLAGDNEQFF
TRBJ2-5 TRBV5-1 CASSLALGQETQYF
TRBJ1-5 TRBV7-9 CASSLISFDQPQHF
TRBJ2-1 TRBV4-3 CASSHRSGNSYNEQFF
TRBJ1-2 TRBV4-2 CASSQDRRLTNYGYTF
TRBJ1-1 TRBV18 CASSPYTGNTEAFF
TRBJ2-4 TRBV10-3 CAISESDRAGDIQYF
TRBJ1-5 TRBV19 CASSMEGYSNQPQHF
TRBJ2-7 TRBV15 CATSTGQGIPEQYF
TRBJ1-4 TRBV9 CASSPAGGVNEKLFF
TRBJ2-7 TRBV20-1 CSASRSYEQYF
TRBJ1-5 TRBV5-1 CASSSYRGTSNQPQHF
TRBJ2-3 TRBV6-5 CASSSLLASTDTQYF
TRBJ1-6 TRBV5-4 CASSLAPKPGDSPLHF
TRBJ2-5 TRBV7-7 CASSREGLTRGTQYF
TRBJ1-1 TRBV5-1 CASSWGRARDTEAFF
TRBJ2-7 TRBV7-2 CASSHRTGNSYEQYF
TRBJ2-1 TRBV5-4 CASSLEQLHEQFF
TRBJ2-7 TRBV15 CATSRDKGYEQYF
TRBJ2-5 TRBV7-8 CASSFQGSWETQYF
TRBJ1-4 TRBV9 CASSPTGVREKLFF
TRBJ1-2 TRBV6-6 CASSTYYGYTF
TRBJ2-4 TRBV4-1 CASSQHLLTGDKNIQYF
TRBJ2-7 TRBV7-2 CASSLGSSGPYEQYF
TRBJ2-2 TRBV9 CASSVLGHNTGELFF